These 30 T cell receptor beta chains came from one sample sequenced in a study of tumor-infiltrating lymphocytes in glioblastoma multiforme. Three nested ARM-PCR rounds with V-beta and C-beta primers built TCRB libraries. A single record per CDR3 protein comes from TCRdb applying MiXCR to the multiplex PCR reads. The profile shows approximately 20,000 distinct CDR3 sequences, roughly 64% of them singletons. Material: peripheral blood. These receptor sequences come from a male donor with glioblastoma.

This clonotype was seen repeatedly, ten times or more. The rearrangement links TRBV6-1 to TRBJ2-1; TRBD1 aligns across 7 bases. This CDR3 is built from 16 residues. Germline V gene data show CDR1 as MNHNS and CDR2 as SASEGT. With V trimmed by 6 bases and J by 0 bases, 8 bases remained unmatched. The CDR3 bases are TGTGCCAGCAGGCTACGCAGGGGGAGCTCCTACAATGAGCAGTTCTTC. The encoded protein is CASRLRRGSSYNEQFF.

Ten or more counts support this clonotype. This sequence joins TRBV30 and TRBJ1-1; D is uncertain. CDR1 is GTSNPN, CDR2 SVGIG, per germline (reference sequence). Trimming removed 3 bases from V and 5 bases from J, with 13 bases in between. The CDR3 is made up of 13 amino acids. CDR3 region: CAWSLAGGTEAFF. CDR3 sequence (DNA): TGTGCCTGGAGCCTCGCTGGCGGGACTGAAGCTTTCTTT. Full variable domain (remainder filled in from reference TRBV30 and TRBJ1-1): SQTIHQWPATLVQPVGSPLSLECTVEGTSNPNLYWYRQAAGRGLQLLFYSVGIGQISSEVPQNLSASRPQDRQFILSSKKLLLSDSGFYLCAWSLAGGTEAFFGQGTRLTVV.

The chain links TRBV11-2 to TRBJ2-1; TRBD2 matches 11 bases. V was clipped by 1 base and J by 6 bases; unmatched bases: 2. Germline values: CDR1 SGHAT, CDR2 FQNNGV. The CDR3 has 15 amino acids. The CDR3 DNA reads TGTGCCAGCAGCTTAGGTCTAGCGGGAGGCAATGAGCAGTTCTTC. This encodes CASSLGLAGGNEQFF.

At least ten counts were recorded for this clonotype. The chain has TRBV5-1 and TRBJ2-7; D is tentatively TRBD1 or TRBD2 (5 bases each). Germline loops: CDR1 SGHRS, CDR2 YFSETQ. The CDR3 runs to 15 residues. V was cut by 4 bases and J by 5 bases, with 19 bases left in between. The CDR3 loop is CASSLNGPRGDEQYF. The CDR3, as DNA: TGCGCCAGCAGCCTGAATGGGCCGAGGGGCGACGAGCAGTACTTC.

Concerning this clonotype: This may come from a read error, since a much larger clone is one base off. Likely a read error: the CDR3 ends without its conserved phenylalanine or tryptophan. The chain links TRBV28 to TRBJ2-1; TRBD1 agrees at 10 bases. The CDR3 totals 15 residues. CDR1 and CDR2 (germline): MDHEN, SYDVKM. The junction had 7 bases not matched to a gene; V was cut back by 5 bases and J by 6 bases. The DNA for the CDR3 is TGTGCCAGCAGTAGCGCCGGGACAGGGGTCAATGAGCAGTTCCTC. Translated: CASSSAGTGVNEQFL.

This clonotype was seen only a few times. A read error may be the cause here, since a much bigger clone is one base away. The chain is built from TRBV12-3 or TRBV12-4 and TRBJ1-1; 9 bases are shared with TRBD1. The CDR3 loop spans 14 amino acids. CDR3 protein: CASRHRGRGTGAFF. The CDR3 bases are TGTGCCAGCAGACACAGGGGGCGAGGGACTGGAGCTTTCTTT.

A note on this clonotype: One end of the junction does not line up with germline, which may come from a read error. This chain connects TRBV20-1 to TRBJ2-3, with D possibly matching TRBD1 (5 bases). Germline CDR1 and CDR2: DFQATT and SNEGSKA (reference sequence). This CDR3 region has 14 residues. The CDR3 nucleotides read TGCAGTGCTAGAGAGGATATAGGGGTGGGTACGCAGTATTTC. It specifies CSAREDIGVGTQYF.

With respect to this clonotype: Compared with germline, one end of the junction differs, possibly owing to a read error. The rearrangement uses TRBV19 and TRBJ2-7, with 12 positions matching TRBD1. Germline lookup yields CDR1 LNHDA and CDR2 SQIVND (reference sequence). The CDR3 contains 17 residues. CDR3 coding DNA: TGTGCCGGTAGCCCCCCCGGGACAGGGGGCGCGAGCTACGAGCAGTACTTC. Translation gives CAGSPPGTGGASYEQYF.

With regard to this clonotype: At one boundary the junction diverges from the germline segment, which might be a read error. The chain links TRBV11-2 to TRBJ2-3; D call uncertain. There are 15 residues in the CDR3. Germline lookup yields CDR1 SGHAT and CDR2 FQNNGV. Here the CDR3 reads CASSVTLVGTDTKYF. The CDR3 bases are TGTGCCAGCAGCGTTACCCTAGTGGGAACAGATACGAAGTATTTT.

The CDR3 nucleotides are TGTGCCAGCAGCTCTCAACAAGAGACCCAGTACTTC. Translating gives CASSSQQETQYF. The chain is built from TRBV11-2 and TRBJ2-5; no definite D call. Between the trimmed V and J ends, which lost 4 bases and 2 bases, there was a span of 5 bases. The V gene's germline CDR1 is SGHAT and CDR2 FQNNGV. The CDR3 totals 12 residues.

Comments on this clonotype: At one end, the junction sequence differs from germline, possibly due to a read error. The gene calls are TRBV11-2 and TRBJ2-3; the D gene is possibly TRBD2 (6 bases). This CDR3 is built from 14 residues. From germline, CDR1 is SGHAT and CDR2 FQNNGV. CDR3 nucleotide sequence: TGTACCAGCAGCTTAGGACACGGGGGAGATACGCAGTATTTT. Residues: CTSSLGHGGDTQYF.

The genes are TRBV20-1 and TRBJ2-7; unclear D gene. The CDR3 length is 12 residues. CDR1 DFQATT and CDR2 SNEGSKA come from the germline V gene (reference sequence). V gave up 1 base and J gave up 2 bases, with 6 bases separating them. CDR3 DNA sequence: TGCAGTGCTAGAGGGAAAGCCTACGAGCAGTACTTC. Protein: CSARGKAYEQYF.

Turning to this clonotype: One end of the junction fails to match germline, which may point to a read error. The V gene is TRBV11-2, the J gene TRBJ2-1; tentatively, D is TRBD1 or TRBD2 (6 bases each). Germline-derived CDR1 and CDR2 are SGHAT and FQNNGV. The CDR3 has 15 residues. In nucleotides, the CDR3 is TGTGCCAGCAACTTAGGTACCGTGGGGGGCAATGAGCAGTCCTTC. Translated: CASNLGTVGGNEQSF.

In its sample, this clonotype is large. This rearrangement joins TRBV11-2 to TRBJ2-7; 7 nucleotides agree with TRBD2. After removal of 0 bases from V and 6 bases from J, the junction contained 8 bases not matched to a gene. The germline gives CDR1 SGHAT, CDR2 FQNNGV. The CDR3 has 15 amino acids. CDR3 protein: CASSLDRGLGREQYF. The CDR3 nucleotides are TGTGCCAGCAGCTTAGATCGAGGACTAGGGCGCGAGCAGTACTTC.

The chain's CDR3 is CSALPTGTTLNTQYF. CDR3 sequence (DNA): TGCAGTGCCCTACCGACAGGGACCACCCTTAATACGCAGTATTTT. The chain couples TRBV20-1 to TRBJ2-3; 7 bases fit TRBD1. Germline-derived CDR1 and CDR2 are DFQATT and SNEGSKA (reference sequence). The CDR3 contains 15 residues. V lost 6 bases and J lost 7; bases outside the gene matches: 16.

Comments on this clonotype: Compared with germline, one end of the junction differs, possibly owing to a read error. V gene TRBV11-2 combines with J gene TRBJ2-7; possibly TRBD2 for D (5 bases). The germline CDR1 and CDR2 sequences are SGHAT and FQNNGV. This CDR3 is built from 15 residues. Here the CDR3 reads CASSLEPGGSYDQYF. DNA of the CDR3: TGTGCCAGCAGCTTAGAGCCCGGAGGCTCCTACGACCAGTACTTC.

As to this clonotype: The missing conserved phenylalanine or tryptophan at the end of this CDR3 makes a read error likely. The J gene is TRBJ2-1, the V gene TRBV11-2; D unresolved. The V end was cut by 10 bases, the J end by 2 bases, with 9 bases between. The CDR3 contains 12 residues. Germline V lookup: CDR1 SGHAT, CDR2 FQNNGV. The CDR3, as DNA: TGTGCCAACACCCAGGCCTACAATGAGCAGTTCTAC. It yields the protein CANTQAYNEQFY.

This clonotype was counted a single time. The V and J genes are TRBV11-2 and TRBJ2-3; possibly TRBD1 for D (5 bases). This CDR3 spans 15 amino acids. CDR1 and CDR2 from the germline V gene are SGHAT and FQNNGV. The V and J ends lost 8 bases and 15 bases respectively, with 30 bases between them. The CDR3 region has the DNA TGTGCCAGCGGCGCGTACAGGCTGCGCACAGATACGCCATATTTT. It codes for CASGAYRLRTDTPYF.

A remark on this clonotype: This may be a read error, as it is one base from a much larger clone. V is TRBV28 and J is TRBJ1-1; no clear D. V was cut by 7 bases and J by 4 bases, with 10 bases left in between. CDR1 MDHEN and CDR2 SYDVKM come from the germline V gene. CDR3 size: 12 residues. The chain's CDR3 is CASIASVTEAFF. The CDR3 region has the DNA TGTGCCAGCATCGCCAGCGTCACTGAAGCTTTCTTT.

Judged by abundance, this clonotype is large. The chain carries TRBV11-1 and TRBJ2-5; TRBD1 matches 9 bases. There are 14 residues in the CDR3. Germline CDR1 SGHAT, CDR2 FQDESV (reference sequence). V shed 5 bases and J 5 bases; nucleotides not matched to a gene: 6. CDR3 amino acids: CASSPGTGRETQYF. As DNA, the CDR3 is TGTGCCAGCAGCCCTGGGACAGGGCGGGAGACCCAGTACTTC.

Notes on this clonotype: As the CDR3 is not closed by the conserved phenylalanine or tryptophan, this likely results from a read error. CDR3 sequence: CSVARLGGRLYNEQFL. The CDR3, as DNA: TGCAGCGTCGCTCGACTAGGGGGAAGGCTCTACAATGAGCAGTTCCTC. This chain links TRBV29-1 with TRBJ2-1, with D tentatively TRBD1 or TRBD2 (6 bases each). V was clipped by 6 bases and J by 3 bases, with 21 bases between them. The CDR3 spans 16 residues. Germline V gene lookup returns CDR1 SQVTM and CDR2 ANQGSEA.

The V gene is TRBV20-1, the J gene TRBJ1-2, with TRBD1 identical over 10 bases. The length of the CDR3 is 16 residues. CDR1 and CDR2 (germline): DFQATT, SNEGSKA (reference sequence). V lost 2 bases to trimming and J lost 3 bases; unmatched junction nucleotides: 9. CDR3 in DNA: TGCAGTGCTAGATGGGACAGGGGTTTTCTGGACTATGGCTACACCTTC. Protein: CSARWDRGFLDYGYTF.

For this clonotype: Its ends do not fully match the called genes, so a read error is possible. The chain joins TRBV11-2 to TRBJ2-1, with 11 bases lining up with TRBD2. The CDR3 runs 15 residues. Germline V CDR1 and CDR2: SGHAT, FQNNGV. CDR3 DNA: TGTGCCAGCAGGTTAGCGGGGGGGAGGAACAATAAGCAGTTCTTC. Its translation: CASRLAGGRNNKQFF. Variable domain in full (rest from reference TRBV11-2 and TRBJ2-1): EAGVAQSPRYKIIEKRQSVAFWCNPISGHATLYWYQQILGQGPKLLIQFQNNGVVDDSQLPKDRFSAERLKGVDSTLKIQPAKLEDSAVYLCASRLAGGRNNKQFFGPGTRLTVL.

The DNA for the CDR3 is TGTGCCAGCAGTTTAGGCGGGGCAAAGGACACTGAAGCTTTCTTT. Amino acids: CASSLGGAKDTEAFF. This rearrangement joins TRBV28 to TRBJ1-1, with a possible D match to TRBD1 (5 bases). This CDR3 has 15 amino acids. Germline V lookup: CDR1 MDHEN, CDR2 SYDVKM. V shed 2 bases and J shed 3 bases, with 13 bases lying between them.

This clonotype was detected only a few times. The DNA of the CDR3 is TGTGCCAGCAGCTTAGGGGGGACAGGACTCAGCTATGGCTACACCTTC. Residues: CASSLGGTGLSYGYTF. J is TRBJ1-2 and V is TRBV11-3, with 8 nucleotides matching TRBD1. The CDR3 contains 16 residues. V was pared by 1 base and J by 4 bases, with 8 bases of the junction left unmatched. Germline V gives CDR1 SGHNT, CDR2 YENEEA.

In its sample, this clonotype was seen a few times. This could be a read error, since a much larger clone is one nucleotide away. This CDR3 is missing its conserved last phenylalanine or tryptophan, likely due to a read error. This chain uses TRBV20-1 with TRBJ2-1; D is uncertain. CDR1 is DFQATT and CDR2 is SNEGSKA in the germline V gene (reference sequence). This CDR3 has 14 residues. Trimming left V 1 base short and J 0 bases short, with 7 bases between. CDR3 residues: CSARVFSSYNEQFL. The CDR3 nucleotides are TGCAGTGCTAGAGTGTTTAGCTCCTACAATGAGCAGTTCCTC.

The V call is TRBV5-6, the J call TRBJ1-5, with a tentative D call TRBD1 (5 bases). The germline V gene encodes CDR1 SGHDT and CDR2 YYEEEE. The CDR3 sequence is 14 residues long. Trimming stripped 0 bases from V and 5 bases from J, with 9 bases between. Here the CDR3 reads CASSLVGEHQPQHF. The DNA of the CDR3 is TGTGCCAGCAGCTTGGTAGGGGAGCATCAGCCCCAGCATTTT.

The V gene is TRBV7-9, the J gene TRBJ2-2; D call uncertain. CDR1 and CDR2 from the germline V gene are SEHNR and FQNEAQ (reference sequence). Trimming stripped 6 bases from V and 5 bases from J, with 13 bases between. This CDR3 has 14 amino acids. CDR3 DNA: TGTGCCAGCAGGGGCCCAGTAGTAACCGGGGAGCTGTTTTTT. Residues: CASRGPVVTGELFF.

This clonotype was seen many times. The chain is built from TRBV6-5 and TRBJ1-1; D ambiguous. CDR3 length: 16 residues. Germline V gene data show CDR1 as MNHEY and CDR2 as SVGAGI. Trimming left V 6 bases short and J 3 bases short, with 20 bases between. CDR3 residues: CASSGGRERYYTEAFF. Here the CDR3 DNA reads TGTGCCAGCAGCGGTGGGCGGGAGAGATATTACACTGAAGCTTTCTTT.

This clonotype came up a few times. With a much larger clone just one base away, this may be a read error. The chain employs TRBV5-1 and TRBJ2-5; 8 bases align to TRBD2. After removal of 0 bases from V and 7 bases from J, the junction contained 5 bases not matched to a gene. This CDR3 region has 14 residues. Looked up from germline, CDR1 is SGHRS and CDR2 is YFSETQ. DNA for the CDR3: TGCGCCAGCAGCTTGGGGGGACTAGGCGGGACCCAGTACTTC. This sequence encodes CASSLGGLGGTQYF.